The 19 T cell receptor beta chains below come from one sample, sequenced in a study of blood T cell repertoires in COVID-19. Clones were read by immunoSEQ multiplex PCR, and TCRdb kept only the in-frame ones, dropping some. The sample has roughly 170,000 clones; approximately 84% are singletons. Sequencing used peripheral blood. These receptors all come from a man aged 35 to 55 who had recovered from COVID-19.

This chain joins TRBV11-3 and TRBJ2-2; TRBD2 is a possible D gene (5 bases). The V gene lost 5 bases and the J gene lost 6 bases, with 16 bases spanning the gap. This CDR3 spans 15 amino acids. Germline CDR1 SGHNT, CDR2 YENEEA. In nucleotides, the CDR3 is TGTGCCAGCAGCCTGCGGACTTCCCCGCCCGGGGAGCTGTTTTTT. It codes for CASSLRTSPPGELFF.

The CDR3 sequence is CASSLVQGWYEQYF. CDR3 sequence (DNA): TGTGCCAGCAGCTTAGTGCAGGGGTGGTACGAGCAGTACTTC. V and J are TRBV7-2 and TRBJ2-7; TRBD1 is a possible D gene (6 bases). In germline, CDR1 is SGHTA, CDR2 FQGNSA. The CDR3 consists of 14 residues. V lost 1 base, J lost 4 bases, and 11 bases lay in between.

V is TRBV27 and J is TRBJ2-1; D is possibly TRBD2 (6 bases). The ends were cut back, 6 bases at V and 15 bases at J, with 15 bases in the middle. Germline V gene data show CDR1 as MNHEY and CDR2 as SMNVEV (reference sequence). The CDR3 runs 11 residues. CDR3 coding DNA: TGTGCCAGCAGCGGAGGGGAGTGGCTGTTCTTC. As protein: CASSGGEWLFF.

The table lists this clone with a few counts. The chain links TRBV7-8 to TRBJ2-1; 7 bases align to TRBD2. The ends lost 6 bases at V and 5 bases at J; junction bases unmatched: 4. CDR3 size: 13 residues. Germline V gene sequence: CDR1 SGHVS, CDR2 FQNEAQ. The CDR3 sequence: CASSWGGNNEQFF. The CDR3 DNA follows: TGTGCCAGCAGTTGGGGGGGTAACAATGAGCAGTTCTTC.

The sample holds many counts of this clone. The chain is built from TRBV19 and TRBJ1-2, with 10 positions matching TRBD1. V was pared by 6 bases and J by 8 bases, with 9 bases of the junction left unmatched. CDR1 and CDR2 from the germline V gene are LNHDA and SQIVND (reference sequence). The CDR3 is 14 amino acids. The chain's CDR3 is CASSRDRGLAGYTF. Here the CDR3 DNA reads TGTGCCAGTAGCCGAGACAGGGGGCTTGCGGGCTACACCTTC.

The chain employs TRBV5-1 and TRBJ2-2; D not certain. V was trimmed by 3 bases and J by 0 bases, leaving 12 bases between them. CDR3 length equals 16 residues. Germline CDR1 reads SGHRS; CDR2 reads YFSETQ. In DNA, the CDR3 is TGCGCCAGCAGCTCACAGACGGTCGCGAACACCGGGGAGCTGTTTTTT. Translating gives CASSSQTVANTGELFF.

CDR3 amino acids: CASSLAQGLAFAFF. In DNA, the CDR3 is TGTGCCAGCAGCTTAGCTCAGGGACTGGCGTTCGCTTTCTTT. The chain is built from TRBV7-9 and TRBJ1-1, with a weak D call TRBD1 (5 bases). Deletions cut 0 bases from V and 11 bases from J, with 16 bases between. The CDR3 extends over 14 amino acids. In germline, CDR1 is SEHNR, CDR2 FQNEAQ (reference sequence).

The V and J genes are TRBV7-2 and TRBJ2-7; 7 positions agree with TRBD1. The germline CDR1 and CDR2 sequences are SGHTA and FQGNSA. Losses at the gene ends were 1 base for V and 5 bases for J; bases not matched to a gene: 8. The CDR3 extends over 15 amino acids. The DNA for the CDR3 is TGTGCCAGCAGCTTAGTTGTAGGGGGCCAGGACGAGCAGTACTTC. Amino acid sequence: CASSLVVGGQDEQYF.

This clone was seen only a few times. This chain joins TRBV6-5 and TRBJ2-7; 7 bases map to TRBD1. This CDR3 is built from 12 residues. The germline CDR1 and CDR2 sequences are MNHEY and SVGAGI. The V and J ends lost 5 bases and 2 bases, in that order; junction bases with no gene match: 0. The DNA for the CDR3 is TGTGCCAGCAGTCAGGGGGCCTACGAGCAGTACTTC. Translated, it gives CASSQGAYEQYF.

The chain has TRBV19 and TRBJ1-5, with TRBD1 matching over 10 bases. Germline trimming cut 6 bases from V and 4 bases from J; bases unmatched to any gene: 6. Germline assignment: CDR1 LNHDA and CDR2 SQIVND (reference sequence). The CDR3 is made up of 15 amino acids. CDR3 sequence: CASRPKGQGNQPQHF. CDR3 DNA sequence: TGTGCCAGTAGGCCTAAGGGACAGGGGAATCAGCCCCAGCATTTT.

The chain links TRBV6-6 to TRBJ2-7; 7 bases are shared with TRBD2. CDR3 length equals 10 residues. Per germline, CDR1 MNHNY and CDR2 SVGAGI (reference sequence). V gave up 9 bases and J gave up 5 bases; unmatched junction bases: 1. CDR3 protein: CASGRDEQYF. In DNA form, the CDR3 reads TGTGCCAGTGGGAGGGACGAGCAGTACTTC.

The CDR3 region has the DNA TGTGCCAGCAGAACAGGAACGGAAGAGACCCAGTACTTC. This encodes CASRTGTEETQYF. V gene TRBV12-3 or TRBV12-4 combines with J gene TRBJ2-5; tentative D call: TRBD1 (5 bases). The CDR3 loop spans 13 amino acids. V was pared by 6 bases and J by 3 bases, with 11 bases between.

Here the CDR3 DNA reads TGTGCCAGCAGTTTGGGGGGAGGTAAGCCCCAGCATTTT. This encodes CASSLGGGKPQHF. The chain couples TRBV12-3 or TRBV12-4 to TRBJ1-5, with D possibly matching TRBD1 (5 bases). The CDR3 consists of 13 residues. Trimming removed 3 bases at V and 8 bases at J, with 11 bases between.

The gene calls are TRBV21-1 and TRBJ2-7; the table's D call, TRBD2, has no DNA check behind it. TRBV21-1 corresponds to a pseudogene. CDR3 length: 12 amino acids. The CDR3 bases are TGTGCCAGCACCGAGGGGAGGAATGAGCAGTACTTC. Residues: CASTEGRNEQYF.

This clone was detected a few times. V usage is TRBV11-2 and J usage is TRBJ2-7, with a weak D call TRBD2 (7 bases). V lost 5 bases and J lost 3, with 17 bases in between. The CDR3 runs 15 residues. Germline V CDR1 and CDR2: SGHAT, FQNNGV. This CDR3 reads CASSLSAGAGYEQYF. The CDR3 nucleotides read TGTGCCAGCAGCCTTTCTGCGGGGGCCGGCTACGAGCAGTACTTC.

V is TRBV30 and J is TRBJ2-3; 10 bases align to TRBD1. V dropped 4 bases and J dropped 0; count of bases not matched to a gene: 7. The CDR3 is 16 residues long. The germline gives CDR1 GTSNPN, CDR2 SVGIG (reference sequence). This CDR3 is CAWTKTGGFSTDTQYF. Written as DNA, the CDR3 is TGTGCCTGGACTAAGACAGGGGGCTTCAGCACAGATACGCAGTATTTT.

This sequence joins TRBV4-1 and TRBJ2-7; 9 bases line up with TRBD1. Germline V gene lookup returns CDR1 MGHRA and CDR2 YSYEKL. This CDR3 contains 17 residues. V dropped 4 bases and J dropped 3; count of bases not matched to a gene: 13. CDR3 nucleotides: TGCGCCAGCAGCCCTAAAGGGGCCCTGGACAGGGGCTACGAGCAGTACTTC. Translated: CASSPKGALDRGYEQYF.

V gene TRBV7-2 combines with J gene TRBJ2-2; D is unclear. The V and J ends lost 2 bases and 5 bases respectively, with 12 bases between them. CDR1 SGHTA and CDR2 FQGNSA come from the germline V gene. This CDR3 is 15 amino acids long. The CDR3 loop reads CASSLSPVRTGELFF. CDR3 in DNA: TGTGCCAGCAGCTTATCCCCCGTGAGGACCGGGGAGCTGTTTTTT.

This chain links TRBV4-1 with TRBJ2-7; a weak D match, TRBD2 (5 bases). The germline gives CDR1 MGHRA, CDR2 YSYEKL. The V end was cut by 3 bases, the J end by 0 bases, with 6 bases between. There are 13 residues in the CDR3. For the CDR3, the DNA is TGCGCCAGCAGCCAGAGGGCCTCCTACGAGCAGTACTTC. As protein: CASSQRASYEQYF.